This TCR beta chain is drawn from a study of blood T cells in healthy people across ages (dated by TCRdb to the mid-2010s). Regarding the study in general: In model experiments, template switching captured roughly one uniquely barcoded TCR beta cDNA molecule for every two T cells. Four age groups were formed from the donors: young (average 16 years), middle-aged (approximately 40), aged (more than 55) and long-lived (more than 75). Age-related changes in TCR beta repertoire diversity were measured in the study by deep sequencing normalized with unique cDNA molecular identifiers. To avoid experimental bias, donors of different ages were distributed randomly across sequencing lanes. For two donors (one aged 18 to 30 and one aged 80 or older), the study analyzed two additional independent replicas of 1 million unique cDNA reads from the same blood draw.

Systemically healthy Caucasian individuals from Russia, roughly 40 in total and aged about 6 to 100 years, were included as donors. Each donor gave about 9.2 milliliters of peripheral blood, drawn into EDTA-treated Vacutainer tubes. PBMCs were isolated by Ficoll-Paque density-gradient centrifugation, with at least 6 million obtained per sample. Trizol reagent was used to extract total RNA from the PBMCs, yielding at least 6 micrograms per sample. Naive CD45RAhigh/CD27high T cell percentages were measured by flow cytometry on a PBMC aliquot from every donor. Comments on this clonotype: Its antigen is not yet known. No base quality information exists; no much larger clone differs at one position.

What the authors observed across the whole study: As age increased, observed TCR beta diversity per million T cells dropped in a roughly linear way, and a significant reduction was already evident by age about 36. Compared with the aged group, the long-lived group had more naive CD4+ T cells, fewer expanded clones and increased TCR diversity, suggesting age selection. Conclusive comparison of naive and antigen-experienced compartments was prevented by the profiling of bulk unsorted PBMCs. Donor CMV infection status was unknown, potentially confounding age-related changes in expanded clonotypes. Observed TCR beta diversity correlated strongly with the percentage of naive T cells measured by flow cytometry. Estimates of total diversity based on one million sequenced T cells were regarded as lower bounds and as underestimates.

V lost 6 bases and J lost 11 bases, and the count of bases not matched to a germline gene is 11. The CDR3 starts with the cysteine, ends with the phenylalanine, and has 13 residues. The kept DNA is CDR3 alone, 39 bases in frame from the first base. CDR1 and CDR2, per the germline V gene, are MNHEY and SVGAGI. Receptor libraries were prepared by 5' RACE. Sequenced using an Illumina HiSeq 2500. A second roughly 6 to 11 cycle PCR used a sample-barcoded 5' primer and a J-beta primer mix. Each TCR beta cDNA molecule received a unique molecular identifier from a template-switch 5' adaptor carrying 12 random nucleotides. At least 2.5 million CDR3-containing paired-end reads were obtained from each sample. First-strand cDNA synthesis was performed from all RNA using the Mint cDNA synthesis kit, with priming by a TRBC-specific oligonucleotide. Following uracil-DNA glycosylase treatment, a first 18-cycle PCR with universal primers M1SS and BC2_uni_R was performed on all cDNA. The authors processed their data as follows. For normalization, 1 million high-quality reads were randomly selected from each sample, with every read carrying a distinct molecular identifier. Reads sharing molecular identifiers were discarded rather than binned into consensus sequences. MiTCR, set to a Q25 quality threshold and the strictest error-elimination algorithm, was used for CDR3 identification, clonotype clustering and error correction. Lower-bound total TCR beta diversity was estimated with a nonparametric unseen species model using Euler transformation. In-frame beta chains were kept once TCRdb had trimmed the public reads at Q25 with fastp and called clones with MiXCR. For every CDR3 protein sequence, its rows merge into one entry that carries the most common genes and DNA. The V and J calls were not made by the authors but by TCRdb's processing. For this sample there are 800,000 to 1,000,000 distinct CDR3 sequences; about 48% appear just once. The ten largest clonotypes hold around 15% of the sample.

The chain links TRBV6-5 with TRBJ2-5, with TRBD1 identical over 8 junction bases. The TCR originated in a man between 25 and 39 years old in good health. Sequenced: blood. Read as DNA, the sequence is TGTGCCAGCAGCACAGGACAGGGCAATGAGCAGTACTTC. It encodes CASSTGQGNEQYF.